The rows below give T cell receptor beta chains drawn from one sample of a study of shared clonotypes between healthy human individuals. Assay: immunoSEQ multiplex PCR; the TCRdb copy retains only in-frame clones and omits some. The table has 2 million to 2.5 million clones, over 90% seen once. Sequenced: naive CD4+ T cells from PBMCs. These receptors came from a man between 18 and 35 years old in good health. Some clones in this sample may be carry-over from other donors' samples. CDR3s include the opening cysteine and the closing phenylalanine or tryptophan. Each record gives: J gene, D gene, V gene, clone size, CDR3 protein, CDR3 DNA. D genes are given only for firm matches. Not every row has a clone size; where given, it reads once, few, many or a size class.

J: TRBJ1-3
D: TRBD1
V: TRBV30
size: .
CDR3: CAWSRTRTGFTPGSGNTIYF
DNA: TGTGCCTGGAGTCGTACGCGGACAGGGTTTACCCCGGGCTCTGGAAACACCATATATTTT

J: TRBJ2-5
D: TRBD2
V: TRBV7-2
size: .
CDR3: CASSLGLAEGQETQYF
DNA: TGTGCCAGCAGCTTGGGACTAGCGGAGGGGCAAGAGACCCAGTACTTC

J: TRBJ1-5
D: .
V: TRBV5-1
size: .
CDR3: CASSLQGPEPQHF
DNA: TGCGCCAGCAGCTTACAGGGCCCGGAGCCCCAGCATTTT

J: TRBJ2-3
D: TRBD2
V: TRBV4-3
size: .
CDR3: CASSRGGLITDTQYF
DNA: TGCGCCAGCAGCCGGGGGGGACTAATAACAGATACGCAGTATTTT

J: TRBJ1-1
D: .
V: TRBV5-4
size: .
CDR3: CASGPSTANTEAFF
DNA: TGTGCCAGCGGTCCCTCGACAGCGAACACTGAAGCTTTCTTT

J: TRBJ1-5
D: .
V: TRBV30
size: .
CDR3: CAWNKPGQPQHF
DNA: TGTGCCTGGAACAAACCAGGGCAGCCCCAGCATTTT

J: TRBJ2-7
D: TRBD1
V: TRBV27
size: .
CDR3: CASSRENRGAEQYF
DNA: TGTGCCAGCAGCCGGGAAAACAGGGGAGCCGAGCAGTACTTC

J: TRBJ1-6
D: .
V: TRBV27
size: .
CDR3: CASSPRDYPLHF
DNA: TGTGCCAGCAGTCCCCGGGACTATCCCCTCCACTTT

J: TRBJ2-1
D: TRBD2
V: TRBV28
size: .
CDR3: CASSLSSGSWEQFF
DNA: TGTGCCAGCAGTCTCTCTAGCGGGAGTTGGGAGCAGTTCTTC

J: TRBJ2-7
D: .
V: TRBV6-1
size: .
CDR3: CASSEEQWGYEQYF
DNA: TGTGCCAGCAGTGAAGAGCAATGGGGTTACGAGCAGTACTTC

J: TRBJ2-1
D: TRBD2
V: TRBV5-1
size: .
CDR3: CASSLTGTRLNEQFF
DNA: TGCGCCAGCAGCCTCACCGGGACTAGGTTGAATGAGCAGTTCTTC

J: TRBJ2-5
D: TRBD1
V: TRBV28
size: .
CDR3: CASSFAGGGKETQYF
DNA: TGTGCCAGCAGTTTTGCAGGGGGTGGAAAAGAGACCCAGTACTTC

J: TRBJ2-3
D: .
V: TRBV7-2
size: .
CDR3: CASSTAAGGPTYF
DNA: TGTGCCAGCAGCACGGCCGCCGGAGGGCCTACGTATTTT

J: TRBJ1-3
D: .
V: TRBV29-1
size: .
CDR3: CSVLQGVGNTIYF
DNA: TGCAGCGTTCTACAGGGTGTTGGAAACACCATATATTTT

J: TRBJ2-7
D: .
V: TRBV6-1
size: .
CDR3: CASSEARISEQYF
DNA: TGTGCCAGCAGTGAAGCCCGCATCTCCGAGCAGTACTTC

J: TRBJ2-3
D: .
V: TRBV12-2
size: .
CDR3: CASRNAGLAGGNTDTQYF
DNA: TGTGCAAGTCGCAACGCGGGACTAGCGGGAGGGAACACAGATACGCAGTATTTT

J: TRBJ2-3
D: .
V: TRBV9
size: .
CDR3: CASSVANLKDTQYF
DNA: TGTGCCAGCAGCGTAGCTAACCTAAAAGATACGCAGTATTTT

J: TRBJ1-1
D: .
V: TRBV27
size: .
CDR3: CASKAGQMNTEAFF
DNA: TGTGCCAGCAAGGCAGGTCAGATGAACACTGAAGCTTTCTTT

J: TRBJ2-1
D: .
V: TRBV20-1
size: .
CDR3: CSASVAREQFF
DNA: TGCAGTGCTAGTGTAGCCCGTGAGCAGTTCTTC

J: TRBJ2-7
D: TRBD2
V: TRBV7-3
size: .
CDR3: CASSLTSGIGYEQYF
DNA: TGTGCCAGCAGCTTAACTAGCGGGATTGGGTACGAGCAGTACTTC

J: TRBJ1-5
D: .
V: TRBV10-3
size: .
CDR3: CAISESSGPNQPQHF
DNA: TGTGCCATCAGTGAGTCGAGTGGTCCCAATCAGCCCCAGCATTTT

J: TRBJ2-1
D: TRBD2
V: TRBV5-4
size: .
CDR3: CASSQPGLAGKEQFF
DNA: TGTGCCAGCAGCCAACCCGGACTAGCGGGCAAGGAGCAGTTCTTC

J: TRBJ2-7
D: TRBD2
V: TRBV7-6
size: .
CDR3: CASSSGLAGLREQYF
DNA: TGTGCCAGCAGCTCGGGACTAGCGGGACTCCGCGAGCAGTACTTC

J: TRBJ2-1
D: TRBD2
V: TRBV18
size: .
CDR3: CASSPPGGSESEQFF
DNA: TGTGCCAGCTCACCACCTGGCGGGAGCGAAAGTGAGCAGTTCTTC

J: TRBJ2-7
D: .
V: TRBV9
size: .
CDR3: CASSVGVGEQYF
DNA: TGTGCCAGCAGCGTAGGGGTTGGCGAGCAGTACTTC

J: TRBJ2-7
D: TRBD2
V: TRBV2
size: .
CDR3: CASSESGEIRYEQYF
DNA: TGTGCCAGCAGTGAGAGCGGGGAGATCAGGTACGAGCAGTACTTC

J: TRBJ1-3
D: .
V: TRBV2
size: .
CDR3: CASKISSGNSGNTIYF
DNA: TGTGCCAGCAAGATTTCTTCAGGGAACTCTGGAAACACCATATATTTT

J: TRBJ2-1
D: .
V: TRBV2
size: .
CDR3: CASRRVENEQFF
DNA: TGTGCCAGCAGGAGGGTAGAAAATGAGCAGTTCTTC

J: TRBJ2-1
D: .
V: TRBV19
size: once
CDR3: CASNRQSSYNEQFF
DNA: TGTGCCAGTAACAGGCAAAGCTCCTACAATGAGCAGTTCTTC

J: TRBJ1-4
D: TRBD1
V: TRBV30
size: .
CDR3: CAWSAGTGGGTDEKLFF
DNA: TGTGCCTGGAGTGCCGGGACAGGGGGCGGGACCGATGAAAAACTGTTTTTT

J: TRBJ1-1
D: .
V: TRBV2
size: .
CDR3: CASRAPGGSAFF
DNA: TGTGCCAGCAGAGCCCCCGGCGGGTCAGCTTTCTTT

J: TRBJ1-1
D: .
V: TRBV29-1
size: .
CDR3: CSGLDREAFF
DNA: TGCAGCGGACTCGACAGGGAAGCTTTCTTT

J: TRBJ2-3
D: TRBD2
V: TRBV10-3
size: .
CDR3: CAISDGRGLDTQYF
DNA: TGTGCCATCAGTGACGGGAGGGGTTTGGATACGCAGTATTTT

J: TRBJ2-7
D: .
V: TRBV5-1
size: .
CDR3: CASSYGQIPDEQYF
DNA: TGCGCCAGCAGCTACGGACAGATCCCCGACGAGCAGTACTTC

J: TRBJ1-4
D: .
V: TRBV7-6
size: .
CDR3: CASSRTLQNEKLFF
DNA: TGTGCCAGCAGCCGGACTCTACAAAATGAAAAACTGTTTTTT

J: TRBJ2-3
D: TRBD2
V: TRBV28
size: .
CDR3: CASSRRLAGVGTDTQYF
DNA: TGTGCCAGCAGCCGAAGACTAGCGGGAGTGGGTACAGATACGCAGTATTTT

J: TRBJ2-3
D: TRBD2
V: TRBV4-2
size: .
CDR3: CASSHAYGLTSMRDTQYF
DNA: TGTGCCAGCAGCCACGCATATGGGTTGACTAGCATGAGGGATACGCAGTATTTT

J: TRBJ1-5
D: .
V: TRBV9
size: .
CDR3: CASSPTDSNQPQHF
DNA: TGTGCCAGCAGCCCGACAGATAGCAATCAGCCCCAGCATTTT

J: TRBJ2-7
D: .
V: TRBV29-1
size: .
CDR3: CSVELGRGGYEQYF
DNA: TGCAGCGTTGAATTGGGGCGGGGCGGCTACGAGCAGTACTTC

J: TRBJ2-7
D: TRBD2
V: TRBV7-2
size: .
CDR3: CASSFGGTNPYEQYF
DNA: TGTGCCAGCAGCTTCGGCGGGACTAACCCCTACGAGCAGTACTTC

J: TRBJ2-6
D: .
V: TRBV15
size: .
CDR3: CATGETGANVLTF
DNA: TGTGCCACGGGGGAGACTGGGGCCAACGTCCTGACTTTC

J: TRBJ2-7
D: .
V: TRBV18
size: .
CDR3: CASSPGTPVPNF
DNA: TGTGCCAGCTCGCCCGGGACCCCGGTTCCGAACTTC

J: TRBJ2-2
D: TRBD1
V: TRBV28
size: .
CDR3: CASRGTAPTGELFF
DNA: TGTGCCAGCAGGGGGACAGCACCTACCGGGGAGCTGTTTTTT

J: TRBJ2-2
D: .
V: TRBV9
size: .
CDR3: CASSVRDRPPTGELFF
DNA: TGTGCCAGCAGCGTTCGCGACAGGCCGCCCACCGGGGAGCTGTTTTTT

J: TRBJ2-3
D: .
V: TRBV5-1
size: .
CDR3: CASSLVGALDTQYF
DNA: TGCGCCAGCAGCTTGGTTGGGGCGCTTGATACGCAGTATTTT

J: TRBJ2-7
D: .
V: TRBV28
size: .
CDR3: CASSLGVSYEQYF
DNA: TGTGCCAGCAGTTTAGGGGTCTCCTACGAGCAGTACTTC